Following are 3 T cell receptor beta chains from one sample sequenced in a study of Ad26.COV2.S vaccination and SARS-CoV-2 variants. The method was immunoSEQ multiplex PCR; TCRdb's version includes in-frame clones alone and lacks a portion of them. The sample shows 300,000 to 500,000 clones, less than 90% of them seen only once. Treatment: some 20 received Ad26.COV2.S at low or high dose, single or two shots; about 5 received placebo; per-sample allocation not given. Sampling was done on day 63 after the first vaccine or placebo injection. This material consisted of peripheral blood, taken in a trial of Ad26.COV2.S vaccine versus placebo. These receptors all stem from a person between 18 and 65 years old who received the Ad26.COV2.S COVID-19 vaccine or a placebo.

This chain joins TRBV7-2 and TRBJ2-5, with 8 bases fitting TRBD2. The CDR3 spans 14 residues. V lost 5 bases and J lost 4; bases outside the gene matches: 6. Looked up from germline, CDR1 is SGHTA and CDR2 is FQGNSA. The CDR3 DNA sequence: TGTGCCAGCAGCCCGGGCGGGGGGCGAGAGACCCAGTACTTC. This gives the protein CASSPGGGRETQYF.

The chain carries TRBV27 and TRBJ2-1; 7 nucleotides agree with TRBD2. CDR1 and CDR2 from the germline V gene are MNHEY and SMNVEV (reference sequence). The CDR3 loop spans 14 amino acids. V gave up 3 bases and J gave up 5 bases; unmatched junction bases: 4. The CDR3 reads CASSFTGTNNEQFF. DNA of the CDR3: TGTGCCAGCAGTTTCACCGGGACTAACAATGAGCAGTTCTTC.

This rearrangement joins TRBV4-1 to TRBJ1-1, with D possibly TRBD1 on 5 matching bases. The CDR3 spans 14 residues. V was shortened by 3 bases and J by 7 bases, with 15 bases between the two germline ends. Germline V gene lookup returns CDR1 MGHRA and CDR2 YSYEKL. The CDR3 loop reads CASSQLMDKHEAFF. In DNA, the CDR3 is TGCGCCAGCAGCCAGCTGATGGACAAGCATGAAGCTTTCTTT.